This TCR beta chain appears in the sequencing data of a study of human T cells and chemical hapten exposure. Study context: Alopecia universalis, totalis or areata was present in patients who were mostly female.

This clonotype has at least ten counts. Unique molecular identifiers were linked by the library to individual cDNA molecules. One entry per CDR3 protein, called by TCRdb with MiXCR from the RACE reads. The table has tens of thousands of distinct CDR3 sequences, around a tenth seen once. Time point specified: pre-sensitization, week 0. Treatment of the sample: therapeutic diphenylcyclopropenone sensitization with weekly scalp DPC. Extraction of total RNA was performed on unfractionated whole blood. Donors, patients with alopecia ranging from 18 to 70 years old and judged suitable for DPC, provided samples. The clonotype was recovered from a man in his fifties or sixties with alopecia areata. Some clones in this sample may be carry-over from other donors' samples. The sequences come from whole blood, collected in connection with sensitization to the hapten diphenylcyclopropenone (DPC).

The CDR3 nucleotides read TGCGCCAGCAGCTTGAAGCCAGGGACTGAAGCTTTCTTT. It yields the protein CASSLKPGTEAFF. The chain links TRBV5-1 to TRBJ1-1; D is perhaps TRBD1 (5 bases). CDR3 length: 13 amino acids. V lost 1 base and J 5 bases, leaving 9 bases between the germline ends. Germline loops: CDR1 SGHRS, CDR2 YFSETQ.